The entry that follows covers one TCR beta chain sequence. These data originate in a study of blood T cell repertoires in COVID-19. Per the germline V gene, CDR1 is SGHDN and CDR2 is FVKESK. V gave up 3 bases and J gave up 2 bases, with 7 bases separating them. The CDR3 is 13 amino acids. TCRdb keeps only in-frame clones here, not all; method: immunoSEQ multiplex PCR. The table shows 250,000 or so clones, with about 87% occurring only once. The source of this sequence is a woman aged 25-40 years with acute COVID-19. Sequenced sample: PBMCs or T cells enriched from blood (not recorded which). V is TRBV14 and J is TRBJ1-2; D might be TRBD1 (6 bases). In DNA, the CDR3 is TGTGCCAGCAGCCACACAGGGAACTATGGCTACACCTTC. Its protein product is CASSHTGNYGYTF.